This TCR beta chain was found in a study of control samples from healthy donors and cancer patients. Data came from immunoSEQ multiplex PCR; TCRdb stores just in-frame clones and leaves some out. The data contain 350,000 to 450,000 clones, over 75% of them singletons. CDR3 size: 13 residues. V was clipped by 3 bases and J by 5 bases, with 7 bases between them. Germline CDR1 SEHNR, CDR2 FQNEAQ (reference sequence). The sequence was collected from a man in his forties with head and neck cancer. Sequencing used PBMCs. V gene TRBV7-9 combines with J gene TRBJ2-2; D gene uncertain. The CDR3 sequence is CASSLDGTGELFF. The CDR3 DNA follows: TGTGCCAGCAGCTTGGACGGGACCGGGGAGCTGTTTTTT.